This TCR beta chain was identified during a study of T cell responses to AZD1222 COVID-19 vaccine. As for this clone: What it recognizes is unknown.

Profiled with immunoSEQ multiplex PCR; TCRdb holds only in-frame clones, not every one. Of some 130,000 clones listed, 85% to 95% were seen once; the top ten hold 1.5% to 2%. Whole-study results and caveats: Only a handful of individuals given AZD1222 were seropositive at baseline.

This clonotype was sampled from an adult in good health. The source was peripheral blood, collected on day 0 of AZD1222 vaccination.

The CDR3 nucleotides are TGTGCCAGCAGCCCGACAGGGACGACCGGAACTGAAGCTTTCTTT. This translates into CASSPTGTTGTEAFF. This chain uses TRBV9 with TRBJ1-1, with 7 nucleotides matching TRBD1. This CDR3 has 15 amino acids. The V and J ends lost 4 bases and 5 bases, in that order; junction bases with no gene match: 11. Looked up from germline, CDR1 is SGDLS and CDR2 is YYNGEE.